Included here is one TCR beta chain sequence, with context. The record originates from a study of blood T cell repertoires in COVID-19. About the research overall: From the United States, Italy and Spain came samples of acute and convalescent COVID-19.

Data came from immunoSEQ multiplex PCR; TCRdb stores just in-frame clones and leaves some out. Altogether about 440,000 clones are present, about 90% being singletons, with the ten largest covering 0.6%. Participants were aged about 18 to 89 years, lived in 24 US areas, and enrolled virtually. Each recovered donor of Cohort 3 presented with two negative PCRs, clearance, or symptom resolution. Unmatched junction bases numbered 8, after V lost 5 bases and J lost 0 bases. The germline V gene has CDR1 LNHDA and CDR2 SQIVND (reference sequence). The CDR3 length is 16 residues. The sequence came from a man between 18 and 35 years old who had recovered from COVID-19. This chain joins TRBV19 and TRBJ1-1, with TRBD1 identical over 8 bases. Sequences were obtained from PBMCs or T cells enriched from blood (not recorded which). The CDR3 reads CASSQTGEPMNTEAFF. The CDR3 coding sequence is TGTGCCAGTAGTCAGACAGGGGAGCCAATGAACACTGAAGCTTTCTTT.